This entry concerns a single T cell receptor (beta chain). These data originate in a study of T cells after somatic rescue of genetic block. Profiled with immunoSEQ multiplex PCR; TCRdb holds only in-frame clones, not every one. The table includes 67,000 or so clones, approximately 91% detected once. The receptor's source is a man aged 25 to 40. Specimen: peripheral blood mononuclear cells (PBMCs).

The CDR3: CASSQAPGRTGFPYEQYF. The CDR3 region has the DNA TGCGCCAGCAGCCAAGCCCCGGGGCGGACAGGGTTCCCCTACGAGCAGTACTTC. This chain connects TRBV4-3 to TRBJ2-7; 8 positions agree with TRBD1. V gave up 1 base and J gave up 2 bases; unmatched junction bases: 13. Germline V gene sequence: CDR1 LGHNA, CDR2 YSLEER. This CDR3 region has 18 residues.